Reported below is one T cell receptor (beta chain). Trimming cost V 1 base and J 6 bases, with 11 bases left between them. The CDR3 sequence is 14 residues long. Germline lookup yields CDR1 SGHRS and CDR2 YFSETQ. This table comes from immunoSEQ multiplex PCR, and its TCRdb copy is limited to in-frame clones, with some not included. Of 100,000 to 150,000 clones listed, roughly 90% are singletons. This entry comes from a study of blood T cell repertoires in COVID-19. Source material: peripheral blood. The source of this sequence is a man in his 60s with COVID-19, enrolled during active disease. The gene calls are TRBV5-1 and TRBJ2-1, with D perhaps TRBD2 (5 bases). Here the CDR3 reads CASSLIRGGNEQFF. The DNA for the CDR3 is TGCGCCAGCAGCTTGATACGGGGTGGCAATGAGCAGTTCTTC.